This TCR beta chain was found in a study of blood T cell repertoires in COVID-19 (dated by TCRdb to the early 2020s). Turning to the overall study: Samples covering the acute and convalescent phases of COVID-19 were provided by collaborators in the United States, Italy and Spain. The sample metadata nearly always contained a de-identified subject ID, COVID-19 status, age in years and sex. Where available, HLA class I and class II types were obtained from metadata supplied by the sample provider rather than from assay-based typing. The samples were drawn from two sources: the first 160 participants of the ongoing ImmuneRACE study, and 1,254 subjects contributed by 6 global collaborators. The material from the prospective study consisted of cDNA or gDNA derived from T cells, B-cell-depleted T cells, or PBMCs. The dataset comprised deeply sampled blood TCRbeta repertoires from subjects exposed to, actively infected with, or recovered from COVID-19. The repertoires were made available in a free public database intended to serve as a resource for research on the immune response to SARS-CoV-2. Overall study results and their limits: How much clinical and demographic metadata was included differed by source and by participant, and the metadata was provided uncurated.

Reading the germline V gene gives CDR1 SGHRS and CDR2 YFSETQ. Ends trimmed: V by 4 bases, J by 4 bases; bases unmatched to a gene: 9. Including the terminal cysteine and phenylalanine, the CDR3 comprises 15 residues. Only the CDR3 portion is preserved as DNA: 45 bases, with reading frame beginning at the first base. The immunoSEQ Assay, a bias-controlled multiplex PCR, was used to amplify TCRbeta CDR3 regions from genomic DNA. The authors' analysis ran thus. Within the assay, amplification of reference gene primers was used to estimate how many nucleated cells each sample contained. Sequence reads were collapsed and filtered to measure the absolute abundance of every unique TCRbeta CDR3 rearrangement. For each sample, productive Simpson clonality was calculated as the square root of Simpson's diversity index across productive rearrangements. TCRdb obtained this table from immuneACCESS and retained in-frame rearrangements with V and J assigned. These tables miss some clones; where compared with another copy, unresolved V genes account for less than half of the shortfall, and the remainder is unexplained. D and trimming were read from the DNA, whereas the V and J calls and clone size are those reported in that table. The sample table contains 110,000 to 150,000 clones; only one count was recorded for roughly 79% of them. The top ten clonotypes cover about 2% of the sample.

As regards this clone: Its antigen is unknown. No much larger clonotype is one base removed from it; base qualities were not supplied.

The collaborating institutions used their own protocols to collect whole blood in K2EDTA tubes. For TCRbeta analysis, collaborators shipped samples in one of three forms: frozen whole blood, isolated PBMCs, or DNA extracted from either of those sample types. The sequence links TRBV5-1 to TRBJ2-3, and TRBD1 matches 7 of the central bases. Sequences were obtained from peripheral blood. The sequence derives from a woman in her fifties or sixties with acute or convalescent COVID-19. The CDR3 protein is CASSTGTTGADTQYF. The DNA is TGCGCCAGCAGCACAGGGACAACAGGGGCAGATACGCAGTATTTT.